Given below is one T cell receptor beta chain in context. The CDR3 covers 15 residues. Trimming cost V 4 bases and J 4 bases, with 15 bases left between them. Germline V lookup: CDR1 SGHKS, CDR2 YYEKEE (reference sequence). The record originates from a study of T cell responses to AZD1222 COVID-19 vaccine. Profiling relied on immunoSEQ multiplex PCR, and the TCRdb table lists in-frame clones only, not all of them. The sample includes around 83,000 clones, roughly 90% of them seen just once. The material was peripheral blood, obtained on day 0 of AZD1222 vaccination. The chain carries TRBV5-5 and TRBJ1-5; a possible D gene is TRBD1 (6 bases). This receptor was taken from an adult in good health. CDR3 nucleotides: TGTGCCAGCAGCGCCGGGACAAGTTTTAATCAGCCCCAGCATTTT. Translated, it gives CASSAGTSFNQPQHF.